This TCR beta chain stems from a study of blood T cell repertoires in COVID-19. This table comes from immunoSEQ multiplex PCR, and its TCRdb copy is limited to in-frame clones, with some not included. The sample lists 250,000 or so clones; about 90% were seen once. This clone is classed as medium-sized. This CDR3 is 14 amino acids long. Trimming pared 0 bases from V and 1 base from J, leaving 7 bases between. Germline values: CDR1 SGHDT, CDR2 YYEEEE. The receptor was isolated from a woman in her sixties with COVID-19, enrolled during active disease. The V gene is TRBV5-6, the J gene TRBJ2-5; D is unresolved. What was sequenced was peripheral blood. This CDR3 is CASSLVRGQETQYF. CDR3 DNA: TGTGCCAGCAGCTTGGTGCGAGGCCAAGAGACCCAGTACTTC.